These 2 T cell receptor beta chains were all obtained from the same sample, sequenced in a study of blood T cell repertoires in COVID-19. TCRdb's table, derived via immunoSEQ multiplex PCR, lists solely in-frame clones and lacks some. Found here are tens of thousands of clones, around 80% of them singletons; the top ten hold around a quarter. Material for sequencing was peripheral blood. The receptor set was obtained from a man in his fifties or sixties with active or convalescent COVID-19.

V usage is TRBV10-3 and J usage is TRBJ1-3; TRBD1 might be the D (6 bases). The V gene lost 5 bases and the J gene lost 0 bases, with 11 bases spanning the gap. The CDR3 runs 15 residues. Germline values: CDR1 ENHRY, CDR2 SYGVKD. The CDR3 bases are TGTGCCATCAGTTACACAGGGCACTCTGGAAACACCATATATTTT. Encoded protein: CAISYTGHSGNTIYF.

The V call is TRBV3-1 (or the pseudogene TRBV3-2), the J call TRBJ2-7; the match to TRBD1 covers 7 bases. This CDR3 region has 14 residues. Trimming removed 3 bases from V and 3 bases from J; junction bases left unmatched: 5. Germline V gene data show CDR1 as LGHDT and CDR2 as YNNKEL (reference sequence). This CDR3 reads CASSQATGSYEQYF. The CDR3, as DNA: TGTGCCAGCAGCCAGGCGACAGGGAGCTACGAGCAGTACTTC.